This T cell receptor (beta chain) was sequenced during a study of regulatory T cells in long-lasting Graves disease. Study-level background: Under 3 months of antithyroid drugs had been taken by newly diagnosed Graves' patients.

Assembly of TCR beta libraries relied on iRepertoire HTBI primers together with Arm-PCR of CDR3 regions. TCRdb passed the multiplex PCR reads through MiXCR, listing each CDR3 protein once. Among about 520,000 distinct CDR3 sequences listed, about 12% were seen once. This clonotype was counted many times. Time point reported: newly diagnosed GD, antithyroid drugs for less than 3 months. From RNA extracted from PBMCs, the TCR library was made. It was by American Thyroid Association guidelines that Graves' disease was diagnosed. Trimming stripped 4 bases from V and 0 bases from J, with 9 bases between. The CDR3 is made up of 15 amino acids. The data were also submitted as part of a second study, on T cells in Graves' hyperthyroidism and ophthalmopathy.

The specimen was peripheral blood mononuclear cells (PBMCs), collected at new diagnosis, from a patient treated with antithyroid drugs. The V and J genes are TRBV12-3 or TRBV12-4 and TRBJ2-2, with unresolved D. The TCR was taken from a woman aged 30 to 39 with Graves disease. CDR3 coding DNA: TGTGCCAGCAGTTCAGCCATTTCGAACACCGGGGAGCTGTTTTTT. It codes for CASSSAISNTGELFF.